This is a list of T cell receptor beta chains from one sample in a study of shared clonotypes between healthy human individuals. Sequencing used immunoSEQ multiplex PCR; TCRdb keeps in-frame clones, though not all of them. The data hold some 580,000 clones, with approximately 97% observed a single time. Sequencing input: naive CD4+ T cells sorted from blood. All receptors derive from a woman in her twenties or thirties in good health. The CDR3 runs from the conserved cysteine through the conserved F or W. D genes are given only for firm matches. Expanded clones are given a class, and other clones once, few, many or no size at all.

TRBV5-1	NA	TRBJ2-7	TRBD1	CASSGDRAPYEQYF	TGCGCCAGCAGCGGGGACAGGGCTCCCTACGAGCAGTACTTC
TRBV19	NA	TRBJ2-6	NA	CASSIAGSGANVLTF	TGTGCCAGTAGTATAGCGGGGAGTGGGGCCAACGTCCTGACTTTC
TRBV7-6	NA	TRBJ1-3	NA	CASSPQDFSGNTIYF	TGTGCCAGCAGCCCACAGGATTTCTCTGGAAACACCATATATTTT
TRBV10-3	NA	TRBJ1-2	TRBD1	CAISTGQGEGSNYGYTF	TGTGCCATCAGTACGGGACAGGGGGAAGGCTCTAACTATGGCTACACCTTC
TRBV5-1	NA	TRBJ1-5	NA	CASSLGTGLGQPQHF	TGCGCCAGCAGCTTGGGTACAGGGCTAGGGCAGCCCCAGCATTTT
TRBV27	NA	TRBJ1-2	TRBD1	CASRQGRANYGYTF	TGTGCCAGCAGACAGGGGAGGGCCAACTATGGCTACACCTTC
TRBV27	NA	TRBJ1-2	NA	CASSFRAASGYTF	TGTGCCAGCAGTTTCAGGGCCGCCTCTGGCTACACCTTC
TRBV6-5	NA	TRBJ1-6	NA	CASSFANSPLHF	TGTGCCAGCAGTTTTGCTAATTCACCCCTCCACTTT
TRBV7-2	NA	TRBJ1-5	TRBD1	CASSFGQVHNNQPQHF	TGTGCCAGCAGCTTTGGACAGGTTCATAACAATCAGCCCCAGCATTTT
TRBV6-1	NA	TRBJ2-2	NA	CASIRKRGNTGELFF	TGTGCCAGCATCCGAAAGCGAGGGAACACCGGGGAGCTGTTTTTT
TRBV5-1	NA	TRBJ2-1	NA	CASSGTDSLNEQFF	TGCGCCAGCAGCGGAACAGATTCCCTCAATGAGCAGTTCTTC
TRBV4-2	NA	TRBJ1-2	NA	CASSPPFTEGYGYTF	TGTGCCAGCAGCCCACCCTTTACAGAGGGCTATGGCTACACCTTC
TRBV11-2	once	TRBJ2-3	TRBD2	CASSEQSPTSGHTQYF	TGTGCCAGCAGCGAACAGAGCCCGACTAGCGGACATACGCAGTATTTT
TRBV5-1	NA	TRBJ2-7	NA	CASSLGSSVSYEQYF	TGCGCCAGCAGCTTGGGCTCGTCGGTAAGCTACGAGCAGTACTTC
TRBV10-3	NA	TRBJ2-1	TRBD2	CAISDTTSGSSEQFF	TGTGCCATCAGTGATACGACTAGCGGGAGTAGTGAGCAGTTCTTC
TRBV7-9	NA	TRBJ2-1	NA	CASSLPGLGEQFF	TGTGCCAGCAGCTTACCCGGGTTGGGTGAGCAGTTCTTC
TRBV6-5	NA	TRBJ2-7	NA	CASSEQGRPYEQYF	TGTGCCAGCAGCGAACAGGGGAGGCCCTACGAGCAGTACTTC
TRBV30	NA	TRBJ2-1	NA	CAWTRPARSYNEQFF	TGTGCCTGGACCCGCCCGGCGCGCTCCTACAATGAGCAGTTCTTC
TRBV9	NA	TRBJ2-2	NA	CASSPRVGIDTGELFF	TGTGCCAGCAGCCCCAGGGTCGGAATCGACACCGGGGAGCTGTTTTTT
TRBV30	NA	TRBJ2-5	NA	CAWTLGETQYF	TGTGCCTGGACCCTGGGGGAGACCCAGTACTTC
TRBV28	once	TRBJ2-5	TRBD1	CASSSPATGSQETQYF	TGTGCCAGCAGTTCACCCGCGACAGGGTCACAAGAGACCCAGTACTTC
TRBV2	NA	TRBJ2-7	TRBD2	CASSLGLAGIPSSGEQYF	TGTGCCAGCAGTCTTGGACTAGCGGGGATACCCTCTTCCGGTGAGCAGTACTTC
TRBV7-2	NA	TRBJ2-1	TRBD2	CASSGLDRSSNEQFF	TGTGCCAGCAGCGGACTAGATCGATCCTCCAATGAGCAGTTCTTC
TRBV5-4	NA	TRBJ1-3	NA	CASSPGLSGNTIYF	TGTGCCAGCAGCCCTGGTCTCTCTGGAAACACCATATATTTT
TRBV7-2	NA	TRBJ1-5	NA	CASSFSDGNQPQHF	TGTGCCAGCAGCTTTTCCGACGGCAATCAGCCCCAGCATTTT
TRBV18	NA	TRBJ1-4	NA	CASSPQQDATNEKLFF	TGTGCCAGCTCACCACAACAGGACGCAACTAATGAAAAACTGTTTTTT
TRBV11-2	NA	TRBJ2-7	TRBD2	CASSSSPWEREGGSYEQYF	TGTGCCAGCAGCTCATCGCCCTGGGAGCGGGAGGGGGGCTCCTACGAGCAGTACTTC
TRBV4-1	NA	TRBJ1-4	NA	CASSQVKGIWTNEKLFF	TGCGCCAGCAGCCAAGTCAAGGGTATCTGGACTAATGAAAAACTGTTTTTT
TRBV5-1	NA	TRBJ1-1	NA	CASSSGSVVMNTEAFF	TGCGCCAGCAGCTCGGGTTCGGTCGTCATGAACACTGAAGCTTTCTTT
TRBV5-1	NA	TRBJ1-2	NA	CASSLANYGYTF	TGCGCCAGCAGCTTGGCAAACTATGGCTACACCTTC
TRBV6-5	NA	TRBJ2-7	TRBD1	CASSYSGQGIYEQYF	TGTGCCAGCAGTTACTCGGGACAGGGTATTTACGAGCAGTACTTC
TRBV5-1	NA	TRBJ2-1	TRBD2	CASSLARGVLAGPGYNEQFF	TGCGCCAGCAGCTTGGCCCGGGGGGTACTAGCGGGACCCGGGTACAATGAGCAGTTCTTC
TRBV10-1	once	TRBJ1-1	NA	CASSDNRMNTEAFF	TGCGCCAGCAGTGATAACAGAATGAACACTGAAGCTTTCTTT
TRBV20-1	NA	TRBJ2-7	NA	CSTESAEQYF	TGCAGCACCGAATCGGCGGAGCAGTACTTC
TRBV6-1	NA	TRBJ1-5	NA	CAIEGLDRPQHF	TGTGCCATCGAGGGGTTGGACAGACCCCAGCATTTT
TRBV6-5	NA	TRBJ2-1	NA	CASSYSRGPPLEQFF	TGTGCCAGCAGTTACTCTAGGGGTCCCCCACTTGAGCAGTTCTTC
TRBV28	NA	TRBJ1-3	TRBD1	CASSSDRDFDTIYF	TGTGCCAGCAGTTCAGACAGGGACTTCGACACCATATATTTT
TRBV19	NA	TRBJ2-4	NA	CASSMGVRGNIQYF	TGTGCCAGTAGTATGGGAGTACGGGGAAACATTCAGTACTTC
TRBV7-2	NA	TRBJ2-2	NA	CASSLLAGELFF	TGTGCCAGCAGCTTATTAGCAGGGGAGCTGTTTTTT
TRBV15	NA	TRBJ2-4	NA	CATSILHKRQNIQYF	TGTGCCACCAGCATCCTACACAAGAGGCAAAACATTCAGTACTTC
TRBV5-8	NA	TRBJ2-7	TRBD1	CASRTGTYEQYF	TGTGCCAGCCGGACAGGGACCTACGAGCAGTACTTC